The 8 T cell receptor beta chains reported below all come from one sample, sequenced in a study of shared clonotypes between healthy human individuals. Naive CD8 cells lacked CD45RO and underwent positive selection for CCR7, leaving out terminally differentiated effector memory CD45RA+ cells. Generated by immunoSEQ multiplex PCR, the TCRdb table keeps only in-frame clones and is missing some. This sample has millions of clones; 90% to 95% occur once, and the top ten carry 1.5% to 2%. Sequencing used naive CD8+ T cells from PBMCs. These receptors came from a man between 18 and 29 years old in good health. Some clones in this sample may be carry-over from other donors' samples.

J is TRBJ2-7 and V is TRBV23-1; D might be TRBD2 (5 bases). TRBV23-1 is given ORF status, its function remaining uncertain. The V gene lost 6 bases and the J gene lost 2 bases, with 14 bases spanning the gap. CDR3 length equals 14 residues. The CDR3 sequence is CASSPSASTYEQYF. The DNA of the CDR3 is TGCGCCAGCAGCCCCAGTGCTAGCACCTACGAGCAGTACTTC.

The chain combines TRBV9 with TRBJ1-5; no reliable D call. From germline, CDR1 is SGDLS and CDR2 YYNGEE. This CDR3 comprises 15 residues. Trimming took off 0 bases at V and 0 bases at J, with 7 bases between the two ends. CDR3 sequence (DNA): TGTGCCAGCAGCGTAGGGGCAACTAGCAATCAGCCCCAGCATTTT. It yields the protein CASSVGATSNQPQHF.

This clone was counted only a few times. The genes are TRBV4-2 and TRBJ1-5; unclear D gene. Germline CDR1 reads LGHNA; CDR2 reads YNFKEQ. Trimming pared 2 bases from V and 1 base from J, leaving 18 bases between. The CDR3 is made up of 18 amino acids. CDR3 nucleotides: TGTGCCAGCAGCCAATCCGTTTCCGGCGCGTCCAGCAATCAGCCCCAGCATTTT. Residues: CASSQSVSGASSNQPQHF.

The chain employs TRBV29-1 and TRBJ2-6; D uncertain. The germline V gene encodes CDR1 SQVTM and CDR2 ANQGSEA. The CDR3 is made up of 15 amino acids. The ends were cut back, 4 bases at V and 0 bases at J, with 10 bases in the middle. CDR3 region: CSVVDSSSGANVLTF. The CDR3 DNA follows: TGCAGCGTTGTTGACTCGAGCTCTGGGGCCAACGTCCTGACTTTC. The entire variable domain, with the rest obtained from reference TRBV29-1 and TRBJ2-6, is as follows: SAVISQKPSRDICQRGTSLTIQCQVDSQVTMMFWYRQQPGQSLTLIATANQGSEATYESGFVIDKFPISRPNLTFSTLTVSNMSPEDSSIYLCSVVDSSSGANVLTFGAGSRLTVL.

V usage is TRBV16 and J usage is TRBJ2-3, with 7 bases matching TRBD1. V gave up 2 bases and J gave up 3 bases; unmatched junction bases: 14. The CDR3 totals 18 residues. Germline loops: CDR1 KGHSY, CDR2 FQNENV. The CDR3 bases are TGTGCCAGCAGCCAAAGGGCCGCCACAGGGGTTGGAACAGATACGCAGTATTTT. The encoded protein is CASSQRAATGVGTDTQYF.

The chain joins TRBV28 to TRBJ2-3; D is tentatively TRBD1 or TRBD2 (5 bases each). Trimming removed 5 bases from V and 2 bases from J, with 17 bases in between. From germline, CDR1 is MDHEN and CDR2 SYDVKM. The CDR3 covers 16 residues. CDR3 sequence (DNA): TGTGCCAGCAGTCCCCCCGGGACGATCCTCACAGATACGCAGTATTTT. Protein: CASSPPGTILTDTQYF.

This chain connects TRBV18 to TRBJ1-1; D is undetermined. V lost 4 bases and J 2 bases, leaving 8 bases between the germline ends. The CDR3 covers 13 residues. Germline-derived CDR1 and CDR2 are KGHSH and LQKENI. Here the CDR3 DNA reads TGTGCCAGCTCACAGGAGAGAAACACTGAAGCTTTCTTT. This codes for CASSQERNTEAFF.

The CDR3 DNA reads TGTGCCAGCAGCGCCGGGACACTTTACGAGCAGTACTTC. Protein sequence: CASSAGTLYEQYF. The chain links TRBV5-6 to TRBJ2-7; D is possibly TRBD1 (6 bases). V shed 4 bases and J shed 4 bases, with 12 bases lying between them. Looked up from germline, CDR1 is SGHDT and CDR2 is YYEEEE. The CDR3 spans 13 residues.